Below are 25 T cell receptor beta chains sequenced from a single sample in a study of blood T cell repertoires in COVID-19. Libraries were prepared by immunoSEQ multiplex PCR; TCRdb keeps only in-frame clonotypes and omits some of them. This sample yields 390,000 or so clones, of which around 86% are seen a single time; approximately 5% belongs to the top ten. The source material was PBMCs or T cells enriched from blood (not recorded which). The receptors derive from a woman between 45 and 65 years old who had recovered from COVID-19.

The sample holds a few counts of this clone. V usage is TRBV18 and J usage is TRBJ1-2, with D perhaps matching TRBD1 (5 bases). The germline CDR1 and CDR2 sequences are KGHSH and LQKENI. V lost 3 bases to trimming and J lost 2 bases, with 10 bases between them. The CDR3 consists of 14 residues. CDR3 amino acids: CASSPSQGNYGYTF. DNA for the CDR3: TGTGCCAGCTCACCCAGTCAGGGAAACTATGGCTACACCTTC.

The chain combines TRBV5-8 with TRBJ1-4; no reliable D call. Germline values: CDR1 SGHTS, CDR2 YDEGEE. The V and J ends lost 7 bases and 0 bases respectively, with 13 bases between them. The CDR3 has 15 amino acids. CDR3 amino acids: CASQAGVATNEKLFF. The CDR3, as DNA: TGTGCCAGCCAAGCGGGAGTCGCAACTAATGAAAAACTGTTTTTT.

The CDR3 nucleotides read TGTGCCAGCAGCGCCGGGACGGGACAGGGGAGGACTGAAGCTTTCTTT. Its translation: CASSAGTGQGRTEAFF. The rearrangement joins TRBV9 to TRBJ1-1; 10 bases match TRBD1. J was trimmed by 5 bases and V by 3 bases; bases with no gene match: 10. Germline V gene data show CDR1 as SGDLS and CDR2 as YYNGEE. The CDR3 has 16 residues.

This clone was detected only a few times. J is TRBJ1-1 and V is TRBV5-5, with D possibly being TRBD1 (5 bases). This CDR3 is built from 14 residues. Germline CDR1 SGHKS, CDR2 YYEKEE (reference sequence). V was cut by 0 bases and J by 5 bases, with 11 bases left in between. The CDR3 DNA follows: TGTGCCAGCAGCTTGGCCGGGGGAAGGACTGAAGCTTTCTTT. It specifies CASSLAGGRTEAFF.

CDR3 residues: CASRTSGSTYEQYF. The CDR3 region has the DNA TGTGCCAGCAGAACTAGCGGGAGTACCTACGAGCAGTACTTC. The V gene is TRBV7-2, the J gene TRBJ2-7; TRBD2 aligns across 11 bases. The CDR3 totals 14 residues. Trimming at V came to 6 bases and at J to 2 bases, leaving 3 bases not matched to a gene. Germline CDR1 and CDR2: SGHTA and FQGNSA.

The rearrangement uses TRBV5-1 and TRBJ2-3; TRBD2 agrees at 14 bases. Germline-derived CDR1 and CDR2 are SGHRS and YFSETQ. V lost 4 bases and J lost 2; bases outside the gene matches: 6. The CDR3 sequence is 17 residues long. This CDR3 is CASSLGLAGGHTDTQYF. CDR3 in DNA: TGCGCCAGCAGCCTCGGACTAGCGGGGGGACACACAGATACGCAGTATTTT.

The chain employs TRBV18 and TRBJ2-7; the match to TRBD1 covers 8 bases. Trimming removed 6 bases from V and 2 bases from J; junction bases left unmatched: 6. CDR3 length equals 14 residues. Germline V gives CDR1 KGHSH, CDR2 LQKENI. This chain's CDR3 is CASSQGASTYEQYF. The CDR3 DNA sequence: TGTGCCAGCTCGCAGGGGGCCTCCACCTACGAGCAGTACTTC.

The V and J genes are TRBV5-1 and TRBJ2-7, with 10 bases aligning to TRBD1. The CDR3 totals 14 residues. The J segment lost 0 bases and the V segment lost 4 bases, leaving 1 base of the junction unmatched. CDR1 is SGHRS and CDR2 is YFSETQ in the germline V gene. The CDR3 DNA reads TGCGCCAGCAGCCGGGACAGGGGCTCCTACGAGCAGTACTTC. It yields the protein CASSRDRGSYEQYF.

DNA of the CDR3: TGTGCCAGCAGCCTAGGGACAGGGCCTTACGAGCAGTACTTC. It codes for CASSLGTGPYEQYF. The gene calls are TRBV7-8 and TRBJ2-7; 9 positions match TRBD1. The trim removed 5 bases at V and 4 bases at J, leaving 6 bases unmatched. Germline loops: CDR1 SGHVS, CDR2 FQNEAQ. CDR3 size: 14 residues.

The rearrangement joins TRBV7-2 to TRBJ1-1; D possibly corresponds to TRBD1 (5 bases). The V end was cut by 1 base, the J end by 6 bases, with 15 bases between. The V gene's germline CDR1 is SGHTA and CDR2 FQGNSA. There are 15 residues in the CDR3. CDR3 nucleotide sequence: TGTGCCAGCAGCTTAGACCCAGGGAGGGTCCCTGAAGCTTTCTTT. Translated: CASSLDPGRVPEAFF.

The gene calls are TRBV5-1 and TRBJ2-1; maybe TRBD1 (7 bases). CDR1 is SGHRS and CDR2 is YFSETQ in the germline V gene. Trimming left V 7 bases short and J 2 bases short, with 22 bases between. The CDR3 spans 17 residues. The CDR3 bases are TGCGCCAGCGGCGCGGGACGGGACAGCATAACCTACAATGAGCAGTTCTTC. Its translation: CASGAGRDSITYNEQFF.

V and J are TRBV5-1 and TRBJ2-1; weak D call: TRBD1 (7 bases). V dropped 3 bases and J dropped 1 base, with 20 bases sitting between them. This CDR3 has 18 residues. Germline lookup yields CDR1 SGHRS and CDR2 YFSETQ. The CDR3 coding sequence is TGCGCCAGCAGCTCCCAGCTTAGTCCAGGGGGGTCCTACAATGAGCAGTTCTTC. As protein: CASSSQLSPGGSYNEQFF.

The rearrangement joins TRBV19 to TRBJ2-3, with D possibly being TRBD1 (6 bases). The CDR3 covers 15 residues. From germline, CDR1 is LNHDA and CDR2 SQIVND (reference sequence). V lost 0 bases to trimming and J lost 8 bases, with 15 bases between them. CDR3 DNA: TGTGCCAGTAGTATAGAACCGGGACAATCCGCTACGCAGTATTTT. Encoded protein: CASSIEPGQSATQYF.

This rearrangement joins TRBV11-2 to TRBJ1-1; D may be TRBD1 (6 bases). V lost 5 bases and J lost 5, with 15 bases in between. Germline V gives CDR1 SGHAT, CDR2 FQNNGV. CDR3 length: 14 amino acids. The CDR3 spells CASSQGTFVTEAFF. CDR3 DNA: TGTGCCAGCAGCCAAGGGACATTTGTAACTGAAGCTTTCTTT.

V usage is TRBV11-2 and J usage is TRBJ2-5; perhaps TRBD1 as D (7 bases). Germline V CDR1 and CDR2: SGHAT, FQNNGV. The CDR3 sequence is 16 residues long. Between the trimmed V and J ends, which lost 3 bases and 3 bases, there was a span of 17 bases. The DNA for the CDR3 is TGTGCCAGCAGCTTCGGGGCAGGGGGGTTAGAAGAGACCCAGTACTTC. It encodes CASSFGAGGLEETQYF.

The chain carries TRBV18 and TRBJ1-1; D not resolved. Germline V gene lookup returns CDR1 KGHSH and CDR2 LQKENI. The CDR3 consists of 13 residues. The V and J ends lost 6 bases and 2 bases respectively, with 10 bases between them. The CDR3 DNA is TGTGCCAGCTCCCTCCACTCCAACACTGAAGCTTTCTTT. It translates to CASSLHSNTEAFF. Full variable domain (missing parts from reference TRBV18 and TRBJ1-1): NAGVMQNPRHLVRRRGQEARLRCSPMKGHSHVYWYRQLPEEGLKFMVYLQKENIIDESGMPKERFSAEFPKEGPSILRIQQVVRGDSAAYFCASSLHSNTEAFFGQGTRLTVV.

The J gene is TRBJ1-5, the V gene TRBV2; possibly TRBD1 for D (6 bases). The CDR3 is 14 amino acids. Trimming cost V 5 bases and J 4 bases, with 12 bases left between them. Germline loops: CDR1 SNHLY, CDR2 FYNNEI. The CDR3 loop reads CASSLGRGNQPQHF. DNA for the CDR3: TGTGCCAGCAGTCTTGGAAGGGGGAATCAGCCCCAGCATTTT.

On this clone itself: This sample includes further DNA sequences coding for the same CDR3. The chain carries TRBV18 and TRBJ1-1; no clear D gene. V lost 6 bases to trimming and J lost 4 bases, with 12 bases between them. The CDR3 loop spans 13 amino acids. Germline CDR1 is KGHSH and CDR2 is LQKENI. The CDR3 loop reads CASSPTRGTEAFF. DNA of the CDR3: TGTGCCAGCTCGCCAACCCGGGGCACTGAAGCTTTCTTT.

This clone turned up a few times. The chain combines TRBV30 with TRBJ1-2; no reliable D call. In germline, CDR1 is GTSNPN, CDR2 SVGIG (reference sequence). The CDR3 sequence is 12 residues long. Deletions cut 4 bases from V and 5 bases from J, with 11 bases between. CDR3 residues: CAWKAIHYGYTF. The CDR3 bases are TGTGCCTGGAAAGCAATCCATTATGGCTACACCTTC.

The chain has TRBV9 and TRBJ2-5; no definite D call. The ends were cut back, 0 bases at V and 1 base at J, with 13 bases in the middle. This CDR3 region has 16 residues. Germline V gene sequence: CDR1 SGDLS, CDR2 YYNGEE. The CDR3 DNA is TGTGCCAGCAGCGTAGCTACGAGAGCAACCCAAGAGACCCAGTACTTC. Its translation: CASSVATRATQETQYF.

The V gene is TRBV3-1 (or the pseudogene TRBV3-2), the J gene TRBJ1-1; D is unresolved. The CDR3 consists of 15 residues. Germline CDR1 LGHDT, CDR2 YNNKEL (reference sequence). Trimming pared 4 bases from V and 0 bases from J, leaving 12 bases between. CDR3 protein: CASSLSGTLNTEAFF. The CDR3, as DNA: TGTGCCAGCAGCCTCTCAGGCACCTTGAACACTGAAGCTTTCTTT.

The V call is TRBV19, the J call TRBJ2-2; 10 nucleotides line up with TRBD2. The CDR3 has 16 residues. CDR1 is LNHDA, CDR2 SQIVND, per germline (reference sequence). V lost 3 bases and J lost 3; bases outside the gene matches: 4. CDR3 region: CASSIDGLADTGELFF. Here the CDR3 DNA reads TGTGCCAGTAGTATCGACGGACTAGCGGACACCGGGGAGCTGTTTTTT.

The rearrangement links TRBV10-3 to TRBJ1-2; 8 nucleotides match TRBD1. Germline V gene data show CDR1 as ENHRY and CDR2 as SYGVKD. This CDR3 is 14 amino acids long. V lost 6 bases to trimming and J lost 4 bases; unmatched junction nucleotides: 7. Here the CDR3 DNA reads TGTGCCATCAGGCCAGGGGGCGTTAGCTATGGCTACACCTTC. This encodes CAIRPGGVSYGYTF.

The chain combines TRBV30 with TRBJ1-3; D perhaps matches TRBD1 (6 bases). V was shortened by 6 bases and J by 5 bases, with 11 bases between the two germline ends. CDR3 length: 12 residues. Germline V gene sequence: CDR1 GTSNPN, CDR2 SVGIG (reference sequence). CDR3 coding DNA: TGTGCCTGCGCTGGACAGAGAAACACCATATATTTT. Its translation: CACAGQRNTIYF.

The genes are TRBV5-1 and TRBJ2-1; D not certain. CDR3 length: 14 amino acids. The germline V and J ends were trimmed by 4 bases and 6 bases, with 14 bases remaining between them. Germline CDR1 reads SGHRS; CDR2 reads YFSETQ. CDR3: CASSDPSRGNEQFF. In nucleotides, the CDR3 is TGCGCCAGCAGCGACCCCTCGAGAGGCAATGAGCAGTTCTTC.